Below, 3 T cell receptor beta chains from the same sample are listed, as sequenced in a study of CD8 T cells in ankylosing spondylitis. Study-level points and caveats: A motif in TCR beta, a set of seven to nine highly homologous variants, appeared characteristic of ankylosing spondylitis blood.

TCRdb independently ran MiXCR on the 5' RACE reads; one entry per CDR3 protein. The sample includes about 460,000 distinct CDR3 sequences, 5.3% of them seen just once. Their specific antigens are unknown. The sequenced material came from blood, either unsorted or a sorted T cell fraction (not recorded which). These receptors came from a male donor with ankylosing spondylitis.

In its sample, this clonotype was seen many times. The chain recombines TRBV15 with TRBJ1-6; unclear D gene. With 0 bases removed from V and 3 bases from J, the gap between germline ends came to 9 bases. The CDR3 loop spans 16 amino acids. The germline V gene has CDR1 LNHNV and CDR2 YYDKDF (reference sequence). The chain's CDR3 is CATSRDRQVYNSPLHF. CDR3 bases: TGTGCCACCAGCAGAGATCGCCAGGTCTATAATTCACCCCTCCACTTT.

Ten or more counts support this clonotype. V and J are TRBV20-1 and TRBJ1-5; D is undetermined. V was clipped by 6 bases and J by 2 bases, with 14 bases between them. CDR3 size: 14 residues. Germline V gene lookup returns CDR1 DFQATT and CDR2 SNEGSKA (reference sequence). The CDR3: CSAVGWIGNQPQHF. CDR3 DNA: TGCAGTGCCGTCGGGTGGATTGGCAATCAGCCCCAGCATTTT.

This clonotype was observed many times. The chain joins TRBV4-1 to TRBJ2-1, with D hard to call. This CDR3 has 16 residues. V lost 3 bases and J lost 1, with 13 bases in between. Germline CDR1 and CDR2: MGHRA and YSYEKL. The CDR3 nucleotides read TGCGCCAGCAGCCAGGGCGCACTTAGTTCCTACAATGAGCAGTTCTTC. It yields the protein CASSQGALSSYNEQFF.